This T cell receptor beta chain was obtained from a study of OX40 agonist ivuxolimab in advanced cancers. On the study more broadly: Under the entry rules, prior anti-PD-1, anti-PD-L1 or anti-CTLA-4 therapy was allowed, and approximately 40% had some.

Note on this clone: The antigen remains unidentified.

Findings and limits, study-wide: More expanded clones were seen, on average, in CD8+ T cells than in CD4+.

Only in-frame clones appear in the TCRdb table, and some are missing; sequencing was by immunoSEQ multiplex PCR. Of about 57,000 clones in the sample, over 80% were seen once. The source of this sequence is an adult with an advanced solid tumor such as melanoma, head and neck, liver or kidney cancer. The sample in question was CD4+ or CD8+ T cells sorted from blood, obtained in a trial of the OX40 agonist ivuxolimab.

The CDR3 DNA sequence: TGTGCCAGCAGCCAACAGGCTTACTATGGCTACACCTTC. Translation: CASSQQAYYGYTF. J is TRBJ1-2 and V is TRBV14; D is uncertain. The CDR3 extends over 13 amino acids. V was cut by 2 bases and J by 3 bases, with 7 bases left in between. From germline, CDR1 is SGHDN and CDR2 FVKESK.